These T cell receptor beta chains were read from a single sample in a study of beta chain features in type 1 diabetes. The method was immunoSEQ multiplex PCR; TCRdb's version includes in-frame clones alone and lacks a portion of them. This sample has 640,000 or so clones, with about an eighth found just once. The sequencing sample was made of naive CD4+ T cells from blood. All receptors derive from a man aged 18 to 29 with type 1 diabetes. Both conserved end residues are part of each CDR3. D genes are given only for firm matches. Some rows have no size entry. The others give once, few or many, or a class for an expanded clone.

size,J,D,V,DNA,CDR3
-,TRBJ2-1,TRBD1,TRBV19,TGTGCCAGTAGTATCTACACAGGGGGCTATGAGCAGTTCTTC,CASSIYTGGYEQFF
-,TRBJ2-5,TRBD1,TRBV5-1,TGCGCCAGCAGCTTCGGACAGGGAAGGGAGACCCAGTACTTC,CASSFGQGRETQYF
few,TRBJ1-5,-,TRBV6-4,TGTGCCAGCAGTGACTCTAGCAATCAGCCCCAGCATTTT,CASSDSSNQPQHF
-,TRBJ1-1,TRBD1,TRBV6-1,TGTGCCAGCAGTACAGGGGGAATGAACACTGAAGCTTTCTTT,CASSTGGMNTEAFF
-,TRBJ2-5,-,TRBV7-3,TGTGCCAGCAGCCCTCAGGGGAGTGAGACCCAGTACTTC,CASSPQGSETQYF
-,TRBJ2-4,-,TRBV21-1,TGTGCCAGCAGCTCCGGGGGGGTCCTTGCCAAAAACATTCAGTACTTC,CASSSGGVLAKNIQYF
-,TRBJ2-1,TRBD1,TRBV29-1,TGCAGCGTTGGAGGGAGACAGGGTTTGGTTGAGCAGTTCTTC,CSVGGRQGLVEQFF
-,TRBJ2-5,TRBD1,TRBV7-7,TGTGCTAGCAGCTTAGCGAGGGCAGGGGGCCAAGAGACCCAGTACTTC,CASSLARAGGQETQYF
few,TRBJ2-3,-,TRBV5-1,TGCGCCAGCAGCTTGGACGCAGATACGCAGTATTTT,CASSLDADTQYF
few,TRBJ2-3,-,TRBV2,TGTGCCAGCACCCGGTTGGGTAGGCTTAACACAGATACGCAGTATTTT,CASTRLGRLNTDTQYF
few,TRBJ2-5,-,TRBV2,TGTGCCGGCGCTTTGGGATTACAAGAGACCCAGTACTTC,CAGALGLQETQYF
-,TRBJ2-2,-,TRBV30,TGTGCCTCCGTTATCGGGGGCACCGGGGAGCTGTTTTTT,CASVIGGTGELFF
few,TRBJ1-1,-,TRBV29-1,TGCAGCTTATTGAATAGGGTTTCCGAAGCTTTCTTT,CSLLNRVSEAFF
few,TRBJ1-5,-,TRBV4-1,TGCGCCAGCAGCCCCCTGCCGGACTCCAATCAGCCCCAGCATTTT,CASSPLPDSNQPQHF
-,TRBJ1-6,-,TRBV11-3,TGTGCCAGCAGCCGTGAAGGTTCACCCCTCCACTTT,CASSREGSPLHF
-,TRBJ2-5,-,TRBV7-2,TGTGCCAGCAGCTTAGGTCGAATAGGGTATAAGTTAGCAATGGAGACCCAGTACTTC,CASSLGRIGYKLAMETQYF
-,TRBJ2-5,TRBD2,TRBV7-6,TGTGCCAGCAGCTCTGAGTGGGAGGGAGCGGAGACCCAGTACTTC,CASSSEWEGAETQYF
few,TRBJ1-2,TRBD1,TRBV7-9,TGTGCCAGCAGCGACAGGGGGCAGTCTGGCTACACCTTC,CASSDRGQSGYTF
few,TRBJ2-5,TRBD2,TRBV14,TGTGCCAGCAGGGCAGGGACTAGCCCAGAGGGGACCCAGTACTTC,CASRAGTSPEGTQYF
few,TRBJ2-1,-,TRBV10-3,TGTGCCATCAGTGGGAGCCAGGGGCCCAATGAGCAGTTCTTC,CAISGSQGPNEQFF
-,TRBJ2-1,TRBD2,TRBV19,TGTGCCAGTAGGGAGAGCGGGAGGCAAAATGAGCAGTTCTTC,CASRESGRQNEQFF
few,TRBJ2-1,TRBD2,TRBV4-1,TGCGCCAGCAGCCCCGAACGGACTAGCGGGGGAGCCTACAATGAGCAGTTCTTC,CASSPERTSGGAYNEQFF